These 31 T cell receptor beta chains share one sample of origin, sequenced in a study of shared T cell receptors in the human thymus. This table comes from immunoSEQ multiplex PCR, and its TCRdb copy is limited to in-frame clones, with some not included. The sample comprises hundreds of thousands of clones, roughly 88% of which are singletons, and about 0.01% rests with the top ten. This sample was also put to use in a study of human thymus T cells.

Sequencing was performed on thymocytes. The receptors stem from a boy under two years old with a congenital heart defect.

This clone was detected only once. The chain couples TRBV5-6 to TRBJ1-1, with 10 bases identical to TRBD1. Germline V gives CDR1 SGHDT, CDR2 YYEEEE. The trim removed 4 bases at V and 4 bases at J, leaving 13 bases unmatched. CDR3 length equals 17 residues. The CDR3 reads CASSPNPRQGAGTEAFF. In nucleotides, the CDR3 is TGTGCCAGCAGCCCGAATCCCCGACAGGGGGCGGGCACTGAAGCTTTCTTT.

The chain combines TRBV7-2 with TRBJ1-3, with TRBD1 as a possible D gene (5 bases). V was trimmed by 3 bases and J by 0 bases, leaving 12 bases between them. The CDR3 spans 16 residues. Looked up from germline, CDR1 is SGHTA and CDR2 is FQGNSA. The CDR3 reads CASSFTPGLSGNTIYF. CDR3 nucleotides: TGTGCCAGCAGCTTCACCCCGGGACTCTCTGGAAACACCATATATTTT.

The V gene is TRBV15, the J gene TRBJ2-3, with 8 bases fitting TRBD2. The CDR3 is 15 residues long. Germline-derived CDR1 and CDR2 are LNHNV and YYDKDF (reference sequence). Trimming cost V 0 bases and J 4 bases; bases outside gene matches: 3. The CDR3 loop is CATSRDSGRADTQYF. Here the CDR3 DNA reads TGTGCCACCAGCAGAGACAGCGGGAGAGCAGATACGCAGTATTTT.

This sequence joins TRBV4-3 and TRBJ2-1; 8 bases align to TRBD1. Germline lookup yields CDR1 LGHNA and CDR2 YSLEER. CDR3 length equals 17 residues. The V gene end was trimmed by 0 bases and the J gene end by 7 bases; junction bases not matched to a gene: 11. CDR3 sequence: CASSQDLSDRDGNEQFF. The CDR3 DNA follows: TGCGCCAGCAGCCAAGATCTATCGGACAGGGACGGGAATGAGCAGTTCTTC.

In nucleotides, the CDR3 is TGTGCCAGTTTTACTGGGGACACGGTTACCTACGAGCAGTACTTC. Its protein product is CASFTGDTVTYEQYF. This chain connects TRBV6-1 to TRBJ2-7; weak D call: TRBD1 (6 bases). V lost 9 bases to trimming and J lost 2 bases, with 20 bases between them. The V gene's germline CDR1 is MNHNS and CDR2 SASEGT. The CDR3 spans 15 residues.

The rearrangement links TRBV11-1 to TRBJ2-3; 9 bases align to TRBD2. The CDR3 has 17 residues. Germline trimming cut 0 bases from V and 4 bases from J; bases unmatched to any gene: 8. Germline CDR1 is SGHAT and CDR2 is FQDESV (reference sequence). The DNA for the CDR3 is TGTGCCAGCAGCTTAGCGGGGGCGGGAGGGGCGGCAGATACGCAGTATTTT. As protein: CASSLAGAGGAADTQYF.

This clone came up once. The chain has TRBV15 and TRBJ1-2; no firm D call. The V end was cut by 1 base, the J end by 0 bases, with 12 bases between. The germline gives CDR1 LNHNV, CDR2 YYDKDF (reference sequence). This CDR3 region has 16 residues. The CDR3 region is CATSRGGKSPNYGYTF. The CDR3, as DNA: TGTGCCACCAGCAGAGGAGGCAAAAGCCCTAACTATGGCTACACCTTC. Based on the CDR3 plus reference TRBV15 and TRBJ1-2, the full variable domain is DAMVIQNPRYQVTQFGKPVTLSCSQTLNHNVMYWYQQKSSQAPKLLFHYYDKDFNNEADTPDNFQSRRPNTSFCFLDIRSPGLGDTAMYLCATSRGGKSPNYGYTFGSGTRLTVV.

The V and J genes are TRBV4-2 and TRBJ1-1, with 7 positions matching TRBD1. J was trimmed by 1 base and V by 0 bases; bases with no gene match: 8. CDR3 size: 17 residues. Germline values: CDR1 LGHNA, CDR2 YNFKEQ. CDR3 bases: TGTGCCAGCAGCCAAGAACAGACAGGGTCAGGGAACACTGAAGCTTTCTTT. Protein sequence: CASSQEQTGSGNTEAFF.

The J gene is TRBJ2-7, the V gene TRBV4-2, with D perhaps TRBD2 (5 bases). The V end was cut by 0 bases, the J end by 5 bases, with 14 bases between. Germline V gives CDR1 LGHNA, CDR2 YNFKEQ. CDR3 length: 15 residues. The DNA for the CDR3 is TGTGCCAGCAGCCAAGATCAAGGCGCGGGCCACGAGCAGTACTTC. Translation gives CASSQDQGAGHEQYF.

A single count supports this clone. The chain recombines TRBV4-3 with TRBJ2-4; 7 positions agree with TRBD1. The CDR3 runs to 22 residues. Germline-derived CDR1 and CDR2 are LGHNA and YSLEER. Germline trimming cut 0 bases from V and 0 bases from J; bases unmatched to any gene: 20. CDR3 residues: CASSQDGYRNRGTPIAKNIQYF. CDR3 bases: TGCGCCAGCAGCCAAGATGGGTATAGGAACAGGGGAACCCCCATAGCCAAAAACATTCAGTACTTC.

The genes are TRBV9 and TRBJ2-7; perhaps TRBD2 as D (5 bases). Trimming pared 3 bases from V and 5 bases from J, leaving 18 bases between. Germline V CDR1 and CDR2: SGDLS, YYNGEE. The CDR3 length is 15 residues. CDR3 nucleotide sequence: TGTGCCAGCAGCGCCCGACCGGGAACGGATCACGAGCAGTACTTC. Its protein is CASSARPGTDHEQYF.

The chain is built from TRBV4-1 and TRBJ1-5; TRBD1 matches at 7 bases. J was trimmed by 0 bases and V by 3 bases; bases with no gene match: 11. The CDR3 is 18 amino acids. Germline CDR1 and CDR2: MGHRA and YSYEKL. Written as DNA, the CDR3 is TGCGCCAGCAGCCACCACCCCGGGACAGCTAATAGCAATCAGCCCCAGCATTTT. Amino acid sequence: CASSHHPGTANSNQPQHF.

This chain links TRBV10-3 with TRBJ2-7; 9 bases fit TRBD1. The J segment lost 2 bases and the V segment lost 6 bases, leaving 5 bases of the junction unmatched. This CDR3 contains 14 residues. Germline CDR1 ENHRY, CDR2 SYGVKD. Written as DNA, the CDR3 is TGTGCCATCAGACAGGGGGCGCAGACCTACGAGCAGTACTTC. Translation gives CAIRQGAQTYEQYF.

V gene TRBV29-1 combines with J gene TRBJ2-7; 9 bases align to TRBD1. This CDR3 region has 13 residues. The germline gives CDR1 SQVTM, CDR2 ANQGSEA. V shed 7 bases, J shed 1 base, and the junction held 5 bases outside the gene matches. The DNA for the CDR3 is TGCAGCGGGAGACAGGGGGGATCCTACGAGCAGTACTTC. It encodes CSGRQGGSYEQYF.

The chain has TRBV4-3 and TRBJ2-1; TRBD1 is a possible D gene (6 bases). This CDR3 comprises 16 residues. V was cut by 1 base and J by 6 bases, with 16 bases left in between. From germline, CDR1 is LGHNA and CDR2 YSLEER. As DNA, the CDR3 is TGCGCCAGCAGCCAAGTTTCCCCGACAGGCCGCAATGAGCAGTTCTTC. This translates into CASSQVSPTGRNEQFF.

The V and J genes are TRBV29-1 and TRBJ2-1, with TRBD1 matching over 8 bases. The CDR3 covers 14 residues. V was clipped by 3 bases and J by 5 bases; unmatched bases: 6. Germline lookup yields CDR1 SQVTM and CDR2 ANQGSEA. The DNA for the CDR3 is TGCAGCGTTGAGTTCGGACAGGGAGACAATGAGCAGTTCTTC. Translating gives CSVEFGQGDNEQFF.

The chain carries TRBV9 and TRBJ2-6, with TRBD2 matching over 13 bases. The CDR3 has 18 residues. Germline CDR1 SGDLS, CDR2 YYNGEE. Unmatched junction bases numbered 7, after V lost 4 bases and J lost 3 bases. The CDR3 nucleotides read TGTGCCAGCAGCATTGGACTAGCGGGAGCTGATGGGGCCAACGTCCTGACTTTC. As protein: CASSIGLAGADGANVLTF. The full variable domain, its missing parts supplied by reference TRBV9 and TRBJ2-6, is DSGVTQTPKHLITATGQRVTLRCSPRSGDLSVYWYQQSLDQGLQFLIQYYNGEERAKGNILERFSAQQFPDLHSELNLSSLELGDSALYFCASSIGLAGADGANVLTFGAGSRLTVL.

On this clone itself: One end of the junction is discordant with germline, which a read error may explain. The chain is built from TRBV13 and TRBJ2-4; 7 nucleotides match TRBD2. The CDR3 has 12 amino acids. CDR1 and CDR2 (germline): PRHDT, FYEKMQ (reference sequence). CDR3: CASSPEGGTTTF. The DNA of the CDR3 is TGTGCCAGCAGCCCAGAGGGCGGGACTACCACTTTC.

The gene calls are TRBV9 and TRBJ2-7, with D perhaps TRBD1 (6 bases). Germline loops: CDR1 SGDLS, CDR2 YYNGEE. Trimming removed 4 bases from V and 6 bases from J, with 23 bases in between. CDR3 length: 16 amino acids. CDR3: CASSPPPPQGPCEQYF. Written as DNA, the CDR3 is TGTGCCAGCAGCCCGCCCCCCCCACAGGGTCCTTGCGAGCAGTACTTC. The full variable domain, rest sourced from reference TRBV9 and TRBJ2-7, is DSGVTQTPKHLITATGQRVTLRCSPRSGDLSVYWYQQSLDQGLQFLIQYYNGEERAKGNILERFSAQQFPDLHSELNLSSLELGDSALYFCASSPPPPQGPCEQYFGPGTRLTVT.

This clone was counted a few times. The rearrangement joins TRBV10-3 to TRBJ2-3, with D possibly matching TRBD2 (6 bases). CDR1 ENHRY and CDR2 SYGVKD come from the germline V gene. Trimming pared 0 bases from V and 0 bases from J, leaving 7 bases between. This CDR3 has 15 residues. The CDR3 is CAISESSGSTDTQYF. In nucleotides, the CDR3 is TGTGCCATCAGTGAGTCCAGCGGGAGCACAGATACGCAGTATTTT.

The V gene is TRBV18, the J gene TRBJ1-3; D remains unclear. V lost 5 bases and J lost 2, with 13 bases in between. The CDR3 is 15 amino acids. Germline V CDR1 and CDR2: KGHSH, LQKENI. CDR3 nucleotide sequence: TGTGCCAGCTCAACCCAGGCACGAACTGGAAACACCATATATTTT. It is translated as CASSTQARTGNTIYF. The full variable domain, with the rest looked up from reference TRBV18 and TRBJ1-3, is NAGVMQNPRHLVRRRGQEARLRCSPMKGHSHVYWYRQLPEEGLKFMVYLQKENIIDESGMPKERFSAEFPKEGPSILRIQQVVRGDSAAYFCASSTQARTGNTIYFGEGSWLTVV.

This chain joins TRBV4-1 and TRBJ2-7; tentative D call: TRBD2 (5 bases). This CDR3 has 15 amino acids. Looked up from germline, CDR1 is MGHRA and CDR2 is YSYEKL. The V and J ends lost 4 bases and 0 bases respectively, with 13 bases between them. CDR3 in DNA: TGCGCCAGCAGCCGGCGGACGGGGAGCTCCTACGAGCAGTACTTC. Translation gives CASSRRTGSSYEQYF.

The CDR3, as DNA: TGTGCTAGTGGTTGCCGGGACAGGGGTACAGATACGCAGTATTTT. Its translation: CASGCRDRGTDTQYF. The gene calls are TRBV12-5 and TRBJ2-3; 10 nucleotides align to TRBD1. Trimming at V came to 4 bases and at J to 3 bases, leaving 4 bases not matched to a gene. Germline V lookup: CDR1 LGHNT, CDR2 FRNRAP. The CDR3 covers 15 residues.

The chain links TRBV19 to TRBJ2-7; no clear D. V was pared by 3 bases and J by 3 bases, with 21 bases between. Germline V gives CDR1 LNHDA, CDR2 SQIVND (reference sequence). This CDR3 region has 17 residues. This CDR3 is CASSIRSSRLELYEQYF. Here the CDR3 DNA reads TGTGCCAGTAGTATTAGAAGCTCAAGACTGGAACTCTACGAGCAGTACTTC.

This clone was counted a single time. V and J are TRBV2 and TRBJ2-3; 7 bases are a match to TRBD2. Germline loops: CDR1 SNHLY, CDR2 FYNNEI. J lost 0 bases, V lost 11 bases, and 8 bases had no gene match. The CDR3 sequence is 14 residues long. The CDR3 is CADGREGSTDTQYF. The CDR3, as DNA: TGTGCCGATGGGAGGGAGGGTAGCACAGATACGCAGTATTTT.

This clone was observed a single time. The chain employs TRBV7-2 and TRBJ2-3; a weak D match, TRBD1 (8 bases). V gave up 2 bases and J gave up 3 bases, with 15 bases separating them. CDR3 size: 16 residues. In germline, CDR1 is SGHTA, CDR2 FQGNSA. CDR3 coding DNA: TGTGCCAGCAGCTTAAGCGGGGACAGGCCAACAGATACGCAGTATTTT. Translated: CASSLSGDRPTDTQYF. The variable domain in full, with the rest retrieved from reference TRBV7-2 and TRBJ2-3, is GAGVSQSPSNKVTEKGKDVELRCDPISGHTALYWYRQSLGQGLEFLIYFQGNSAPDKSGLPSDRFSAERTGGSVSTLTIQRTQQEDSAVYLCASSLSGDRPTDTQYFGPGTRLTVL.

J is TRBJ2-6 and V is TRBV5-7; TRBD1 might be the D (5 bases). TRBV5-7 is an ORF for which the function is uncertain. This CDR3 has 15 amino acids. Trimming stripped 3 bases from V and 4 bases from J, with 11 bases between. CDR3 DNA sequence: TGTGCCAGCAGCTGGCAGGGATCCGGGGCCAACGTCCTGACTTTC. Its protein is CASSWQGSGANVLTF.

The chain joins TRBV9 to TRBJ1-2, with TRBD1 matching over 9 bases. Germline lookup yields CDR1 SGDLS and CDR2 YYNGEE. This CDR3 comprises 15 residues. Trimming took 3 bases from V and 8 from J; bases not matched to a gene: 11. This CDR3 reads CASSAQTGGRSGYTF. CDR3 in DNA: TGTGCCAGCAGCGCCCAGACAGGGGGTCGATCCGGCTACACCTTC.

The chain recombines TRBV7-9 with TRBJ1-5; 7 bases are shared with TRBD1. The CDR3 extends over 17 amino acids. The V segment lost 1 base and the J segment 1 base; nucleotides outside the gene matches: 7. Germline V lookup: CDR1 SEHNR, CDR2 FQNEAQ (reference sequence). The CDR3 reads CASSLGPDRDSNQPQHF. The CDR3 nucleotides read TGTGCCAGCAGCTTAGGACCCGACAGGGACAGCAATCAGCCCCAGCATTTT.

The chain couples TRBV2 to TRBJ2-7; 14 nucleotides match TRBD2. Looked up from germline, CDR1 is SNHLY and CDR2 is FYNNEI. There are 21 residues in the CDR3. Trimming removed 0 bases from V and 4 bases from J; junction bases left unmatched: 17. CDR3 nucleotide sequence: TGTGCCAGCAGTGAAGCGCTTCTGGGACTAGCGGGAGAGGAGGGGGTATACGAGCAGTACTTC. This codes for CASSEALLGLAGEEGVYEQYF.

The chain combines TRBV6-5 with TRBJ1-4; D might be TRBD1 (5 bases). Germline CDR1 and CDR2: MNHEY and SVGAGI. Between the trimmed V and J ends, which lost 7 bases and 3 bases, there was a span of 15 bases. The CDR3 is 15 amino acids. CDR3 bases: TGTGCCAGCAAAAATGGGGCTAAGGCTAATGAAAAACTGTTTTTT. Translation gives CASKNGAKANEKLFF.